A single sample gave rise to the 11 T cell receptor beta chains below, sequenced in a study of blood T cell repertoires in COVID-19. Libraries were prepared by immunoSEQ multiplex PCR; TCRdb keeps only in-frame clonotypes and omits some of them. The sample has approximately 230,000 clones, about 80% seen once. The source material was PBMCs or T cells enriched from blood (not recorded which). The receptors here all came from a man aged 35-49 years who had recovered from COVID-19.

The V gene is TRBV9, the J gene TRBJ2-3, with D perhaps matching TRBD1 (6 bases). Trimming pared 3 bases from V and 4 bases from J, leaving 12 bases between. The germline gives CDR1 SGDLS, CDR2 YYNGEE. The CDR3 has 14 residues. The CDR3 nucleotides read TGTGCCAGCAGCGGGCTAGCAGGGGCAGATACGCAGTATTTT. Protein: CASSGLAGADTQYF.

A remark on this clone: Germline and junction disagree at one end, which may indicate a read error. The rearrangement links TRBV18 to TRBJ1-5, with TRBD1 as a possible D gene (6 bases). Per the germline V gene, CDR1 is KGHSH and CDR2 is LQKENI. This CDR3 spans 15 amino acids. CDR3 DNA sequence: TGTGCCAGCTCACCAACAGGGTCTTTTAGTCAGACCCAGCATTTT. This encodes CASSPTGSFSQTQHF.

This rearrangement joins TRBV19 to TRBJ2-2; 7 positions agree with TRBD2. Losses at the gene ends were 6 bases for V and 5 bases for J; bases not matched to a gene: 12. The CDR3 loop spans 16 amino acids. CDR1 is LNHDA and CDR2 is SQIVND in the germline V gene (reference sequence). The CDR3 protein is CASSAWEGRGTGELFF. The CDR3 bases are TGTGCCAGTAGCGCTTGGGAGGGCCGCGGGACCGGGGAGCTGTTTTTT. The entire variable domain, with the rest obtained from reference TRBV19 and TRBJ2-2, is as follows: DGGITQSPKYLFRKEGQNVTLSCEQNLNHDAMYWYRQDPGQGLRLIYYSQIVNDFQKGDIAEGYSVSREKKESFPLTVTSAQKNPTAFYLCASSAWEGRGTGELFFGEGSRLTVL.

V is TRBV2 and J is TRBJ2-7; a possible D gene is TRBD1 (6 bases). CDR3 length: 16 amino acids. CDR1 is SNHLY, CDR2 FYNNEI, per germline. Trimming removed 5 bases from V and 4 bases from J, with 21 bases in between. The CDR3: CASSRPGQIPVYEQYF. DNA of the CDR3: TGTGCCAGCAGTCGGCCGGGACAAATACCGGTATACGAGCAGTACTTC.

This rearrangement joins TRBV14 to TRBJ1-2; 10 bases map to TRBD1. With 3 bases clipped from V and 6 bases from J, the junction kept 7 bases outside the gene matches. The CDR3 covers 15 residues. CDR1 SGHDN and CDR2 FVKESK come from the germline V gene. The CDR3 DNA reads TGTGCCAGCAGCCACGAGGGACAGGGGCGTGATGGCTACACCTTC. Its protein product is CASSHEGQGRDGYTF.

V usage is TRBV30 and J usage is TRBJ2-2; a weak D match, TRBD2 (6 bases). The CDR3 contains 14 residues. The V gene lost 7 bases and the J gene lost 2 bases, with 14 bases spanning the gap. CDR1 is GTSNPN and CDR2 is SVGIG in the germline V gene (reference sequence). The CDR3 region has the DNA TGTGCCTTACCGGGAGACAAAAACACCGGGGAGCTGTTTTTT. It specifies CALPGDKNTGELFF.

The rearrangement uses TRBV4-1 and TRBJ1-5, with 11 bases lining up with TRBD1. CDR1 is MGHRA and CDR2 is YSYEKL in the germline V gene. This CDR3 contains 15 residues. The trim removed 4 bases at V and 4 bases at J, leaving 3 bases unmatched. CDR3 in amino acids: CASSRGTGGNQPQHF. The CDR3 nucleotides read TGCGCCAGCAGCCGAGGGACAGGGGGGAATCAGCCCCAGCATTTT.

The V call is TRBV28, the J call TRBJ1-5, with 7 bases fitting TRBD1. Germline V gene data show CDR1 as MDHEN and CDR2 as SYDVKM. The length of the CDR3 is 16 residues. Trimming cost V 7 bases and J 0 bases; bases outside gene matches: 9. This CDR3 reads CASKGVGGLSNQPQHF. CDR3 nucleotides: TGTGCCAGCAAGGGGGTAGGGGGCCTTAGCAATCAGCCCCAGCATTTT. Full variable domain (outside the CDR3, taken from reference TRBV28 and TRBJ1-5): DVKVTQSSRYLVKRTGEKVFLECVQDMDHENMFWYRQDPGLGLRLIYFSYDVKMKEKGDIPEGYSVSREKKERFSLILESASTNQTSMYLCASKGVGGLSNQPQHFGDGTRLSIL.

This clone has only a few counts. CDR3 nucleotide sequence: TGTGCCAGCGGTGGACAGGTCAATCAGCCCCAGCATTTT. This encodes CASGGQVNQPQHF. The chain joins TRBV2 to TRBJ1-5, with TRBD1 matching over 7 bases. Germline CDR1 is SNHLY and CDR2 is FYNNEI. This CDR3 is built from 13 residues. V shed 8 bases, J shed 3 bases, and the junction held 4 bases outside the gene matches. The whole variable domain, filled in from reference TRBV2 and TRBJ1-5, reads EPEVTQTPSHQVTQMGQEVILRCVPISNHLYFYWYRQILGQKVEFLVSFYNNEISEKSEIFDDQFSVERPDGSNFTLKIRSTKLEDSAMYFCASGGQVNQPQHFGDGTRLSIL.

This chain links TRBV2 with TRBJ1-5, with 10 bases aligning to TRBD1. Germline assignment: CDR1 SNHLY and CDR2 FYNNEI. The trim removed 5 bases at V and 6 bases at J, leaving 4 bases unmatched. The CDR3 has 14 residues. The CDR3 coding sequence is TGTGCCAGCAGTTTCGACAGGGGGCGTCAGCCCCAGCATTTT. It codes for CASSFDRGRQPQHF.

This rearrangement joins TRBV5-5 to TRBJ2-5, with 16 bases identical to TRBD2. The J segment lost 0 bases and the V segment lost 3 bases, leaving 5 bases of the junction unmatched. The germline gives CDR1 SGHKS, CDR2 YYEKEE (reference sequence). This CDR3 contains 18 residues. The CDR3 sequence is CASSSKGLAGGYQETQYF. In DNA, the CDR3 is TGTGCCAGCAGCTCTAAGGGACTAGCGGGAGGGTACCAAGAGACCCAGTACTTC.